This TCR beta chain was retrieved from a study of response to subunit inactivated influenza vaccine. General observations from the study: The authors put forward the suggestion that each seasonal influenza vaccination may bring in only a limited number of new T cells.

Remarks on this clonotype: Its specificity is not known.

TCRdb re-derived calls from the RT-PCR reads in MiXCR, one entry per CDR3 protein. This table has about 520,000 distinct CDR3 sequences, 25% appearing once. Germline assignment: CDR1 KGHDR and CDR2 SFDVKD. The V and J ends lost 6 bases and 7 bases respectively, with 14 bases between them. The CDR3 consists of 13 residues. The sequence was collected from a man aged 50-59 years who received an inactivated influenza vaccine. Sample: CD4+ T cells sorted from PBMCs, taken more than 4 days after vaccination. The rearrangement links TRBV24-1 to TRBJ1-2, with a tentative D call TRBD1 (6 bases). CDR3 nucleotides: TGTGCCACCAGTTTCACCGGACAGTCTGGCTACACCTTC. This encodes CATSFTGQSGYTF.